A selection of T cell receptor beta chains follows, all from one sample in a study of cytomegalovirus exposure and HLA in healthy donors. Only in-frame clones appear in the TCRdb table, and some are missing; sequencing was by immunoSEQ multiplex PCR. The sample records around 59,000 clones, over 70% being singletons. Sequences were obtained from PBMCs. These receptors originate from a woman in her thirties or forties in good health and CMV-seronegative. The CDR3 runs from the conserved cysteine through the conserved F or W. Fields, in order: V gene, D gene, clone size, J gene, CDR3 DNA, CDR3 protein. D genes are given only for firm matches. Clone size appears in some rows only: once, few, many, or a class for an expanded clone.

TRBV6-1	-	-	TRBJ1-5	TGTGCCAGCAGTGAAGACCGGCGGGGTCAGCCCCAGCATTTT	CASSEDRRGQPQHF
TRBV4-1	TRBD2	-	TRBJ2-7	TGCGCCAGCAGCCCTCAGGAAGCGGGAGCCTACGAGCAGTACTTC	CASSPQEAGAYEQYF
TRBV9	TRBD1	once	TRBJ2-3	TGTGCCAGCAGCGCCCCCGACAGGGCAACTTCCACAGATACGCAGTATTTT	CASSAPDRATSTDTQYF
TRBV5-1	-	-	TRBJ2-6	TGCGCCAGCAGCTTGGGGGGCTACAACGTCCTGACTTTC	CASSLGGYNVLTF
TRBV9	-	-	TRBJ2-1	TGTGCCAGCAGCGGTGGGCGGGGGCAGTTCTTC	CASSGGRGQFF
TRBV5-1	TRBD2	-	TRBJ2-3	TGCGCCAGCAGCTTAAGCGGGACCCTCCCAGATACGCAGTATTTT	CASSLSGTLPDTQYF
TRBV7-6	TRBD1	once	TRBJ1-5	TGTGCCAGCAGGGGGAGAGTGGGGACAGGGAATCAGCCCCAGCATTTT	CASRGRVGTGNQPQHF
TRBV21-1	-	-	TRBJ2-2	TGTGCCAGCCGCGCGCCCGGGGAGCTGTTTTTT	CASRAPGELFF
TRBV6-1	TRBD2	once	TRBJ2-1	TGTGCCAGCAGTGAACTACCGGGACTAGCGGGGGGGGGCTCCTACAATGAGCAGTTCTTC	CASSELPGLAGGGSYNEQFF
TRBV19	TRBD1	-	TRBJ1-2	TGTGCCAGTAGTCTGACAGGGGGGGGTAACTATGGCTACACCTTC	CASSLTGGGNYGYTF
TRBV9	-	-	TRBJ1-2	TGTGCCAGCAGCGGGTCTATCGTCTATGGCTACACCTTC	CASSGSIVYGYTF
TRBV7-8	TRBD1	-	TRBJ2-7	TGTGCCAGCAGGGAGGCCGGGACAGGGGCCTACGAGCAGTACTTC	CASREAGTGAYEQYF
TRBV7-9	-	-	TRBJ1-2	TGTGCCAGCAGCTTAGCGGGCGGCTACACCTTC	CASSLAGGYTF
TRBV5-4	TRBD1	few	TRBJ2-3	TGTGCCAGCAGCCGCCAGACAGGGGAGTTCACAGATACGCAGTATTTT	CASSRQTGEFTDTQYF
TRBV5-4	TRBD2	few	TRBJ2-7	TGTGCCAGCAGCGGGAGTGTTGGACTAGCGTCGGGCGAGCAGTACTTC	CASSGSVGLASGEQYF
TRBV4-1	TRBD2	-	TRBJ2-3	TGCGCCAGCAGCCAAACCCTCAACCGGGGACTAGCGGGAGCAGATACGCAGTATTTT	CASSQTLNRGLAGADTQYF
TRBV6-5	-	-	TRBJ2-2	TGTGCCAGCAGGGACAGCTTGAACACCGGGGAGCTGTTTTTT	CASRDSLNTGELFF
TRBV5-5	-	-	TRBJ1-2	TGTGCCAGCAGCTTTTACGGGGGGGAGGGCTACACCTTC	CASSFYGGEGYTF
TRBV29-1	TRBD2	-	TRBJ2-7	TGCAGCGTCCAAACCCTTAGCGGGGAGCTATACGAGCAGTACTTC	CSVQTLSGELYEQYF
TRBV11-1	TRBD2	-	TRBJ2-7	TGTGCCAGCAGACCATCGACTAGCGGGAACTCCGAGCAGTACTTC	CASRPSTSGNSEQYF
TRBV30	-	-	TRBJ1-2	TGTGCCTGGAGTAACAGACGTGGCTACACCTTC	CAWSNRRGYTF
TRBV6-1	-	-	TRBJ2-4	TGTGCCAGCAGTGTCCCCTCCAAAAACATTCAGTACTTC	CASSVPSKNIQYF
TRBV7-3	TRBD2	-	TRBJ2-1	TGTGCCAGCAGCTTCGGCGGGAGCAGACACAATGAGCAGTTCTTC	CASSFGGSRHNEQFF
TRBV6-5	-	once	TRBJ2-7	TGTGCCAGCAGTTACGACAGTTCCTACGAGCAGTACTTC	CASSYDSSYEQYF
TRBV29-1	-	once	TRBJ2-3	TGCAGCGTTGAAGAGTGGGGGGGCCGCCGGTTTCTTAACACAGATACGCAGTATTTT	CSVEEWGGRRFLNTDTQYF
TRBV18	-	-	TRBJ2-7	TGTGCCAGCTCAGTGGGGGCCGATGGTCTGGCTTACGAGCAGTACTTC	CASSVGADGLAYEQYF
TRBV4-3	TRBD2	-	TRBJ2-7	TGCGCCAGCAGCCCCTTAGGACTAGCGGGGGGTCGGGAGCAGTACTTC	CASSPLGLAGGREQYF
TRBV4-2	TRBD2	once	TRBJ2-1	TGTGCCAGCAGCCACGGGACTAGCGGGAGAAATGAGCAGTTCTTC	CASSHGTSGRNEQFF
TRBV6-1	-	-	TRBJ1-6	TGTGCCAGCAGTGAAGGAGTCTCAAGGGGAAAGTATTCACCCCTCCACTTT	CASSEGVSRGKYSPLHF
TRBV7-8	-	-	TRBJ1-2	TGTGCCAGCAGCTTAAATCGGGAGAGAAGCGGCTACACCTTC	CASSLNRERSGYTF
TRBV7-9	TRBD1	-	TRBJ1-5	TGTGCCAGCAGCTCACAGGGGGGAGGTCAGCCCCAGCATTTT	CASSSQGGGQPQHF
TRBV4-3	TRBD2	-	TRBJ2-5	TGCGCCAGCAGCCAAGGAGCCACTAGCGGGTATGAGACCCAGTACTTC	CASSQGATSGYETQYF
TRBV7-3	-	-	TRBJ2-3	TGTGCCAGCAGCAAGATACCGGGAAAGGGTACGCAGTATTTT	CASSKIPGKGTQYF
TRBV12-5	-	-	TRBJ2-3	TGTGCTAGTGGCCGGGACTCATCGCCGCAGTATTTT	CASGRDSSPQYF
TRBV19	-	-	TRBJ2-1	TGTGCCAGTAGTATAGACTTTACAGGGCGGATTGTGACGGAGTTCTTC	CASSIDFTGRIVTEFF
TRBV7-8	-	-	TRBJ2-3	TGTGCCAGCAGCTCCTTAACAGATACGCAGTATTTT	CASSSLTDTQYF
TRBV13	TRBD1	once	TRBJ1-1	TGTGCCAGCAGCTTCCTTTGGACAGGGCGCAACATGAACACTGAAGCTTTCTTT	CASSFLWTGRNMNTEAFF
TRBV5-1	-	-	TRBJ1-1	TGCGCCAGCAGCGCGGCCATGAACACTGAAGCTTTCTTT	CASSAAMNTEAFF
TRBV27	-	-	TRBJ2-1	TGTGCCAGCAGTTTCGGCGGGTACAATGAGCAGTTCTTC	CASSFGGYNEQFF
TRBV11-2	TRBD2	once	TRBJ2-1	TGTGCCAGCAGCTTATCTAGCGGGAGGGCGGATGAGCAGTTCTTC	CASSLSSGRADEQFF
TRBV6-1	-	-	TRBJ1-1	TGTGCCAGCAGTAGGCAGGGTAAGGACACTGAAGCTTTCTTT	CASSRQGKDTEAFF
TRBV9	-	-	TRBJ1-1	TGTGCCAGCAGCGTAATGGACTTGGGGGGCACTGAAGCTTTCTTT	CASSVMDLGGTEAFF
TRBV28	TRBD1	-	TRBJ1-5	TGTGCCAGCATGGGACAGAAAGATCAGCCCCAGCATTTT	CASMGQKDQPQHF
TRBV7-6	TRBD2	-	TRBJ2-2	TGTGCCAGCAGCTTAGCCGAAGGCGGGACTAGCAGGAACACCGGGGAGCTGTTTTTT	CASSLAEGGTSRNTGELFF
TRBV18	-	-	TRBJ2-5	TGTGCCAGCTCACCACCTTCCGGGGAGACCCAGTACTTC	CASSPPSGETQYF
TRBV13	-	-	TRBJ2-7	TGTGCCAGCTCAAGCTGGAGCTCCTACGAGCAGTACTTC	CASSSWSSYEQYF
TRBV6-5	TRBD2	few	TRBJ2-7	TGTGCCAGCAGTCCGGGACTAGCGGAGCCCTACGAGCAGTACTTC	CASSPGLAEPYEQYF
TRBV6-1	-	few	TRBJ1-1	TGTGCCAGCAGTGAAAGGGGTTCTGAAGCTTTCTTT	CASSERGSEAFF
TRBV19	-	-	TRBJ1-2	TGTGCCAGTAGTATAGCGCCGGGGGGGCTGTCTGGCTACACCTTC	CASSIAPGGLSGYTF
TRBV2	-	-	TRBJ1-4	TGTGCCAGCAGTGGGGGGGAGGGGAATGAAAAACTGTTTTTT	CASSGGEGNEKLFF
TRBV9	TRBD1	once	TRBJ1-1	TGTGCCAGCAGCAAGAACCCCCGGGACAGGGGGGGTAACACTGAAGCTTTCTTT	CASSKNPRDRGGNTEAFF
TRBV27	TRBD2	-	TRBJ2-5	TGTGCCAGCAGTTTGCTAGCGGGAGGGCCGGAGACCCAGTACTTC	CASSLLAGGPETQYF
TRBV4-1	TRBD2	-	TRBJ2-3	TGCGCCAGCAGCCAAGATGTGAGTAGCGGGAGATTGGTTACGCAGTATTTT	CASSQDVSSGRLVTQYF
TRBV7-8	TRBD2	-	TRBJ2-7	TGTGCCAGCAGCTTAACTCGGGAGGGTTCCTACGAGCAGTACTTC	CASSLTREGSYEQYF